Each of the 19 T cell receptor beta chains below was sequenced from the same sample in a study of shared clonotypes between healthy human individuals. This table comes from immunoSEQ multiplex PCR, and its TCRdb copy is limited to in-frame clones, with some not included. The data show 2 million to 2.5 million clones, approximately 93% seen once. Sequencing was performed on naive CD4+ T cells from PBMCs. Subset denoted: CD45RA+ positively selected. The receptors here all came from a young man in good health. Some clones in this sample may be carry-over from other donors' samples.

The V call is TRBV7-2, the J call TRBJ2-7; 7 bases line up with TRBD1. The CDR3 extends over 13 amino acids. Germline CDR1 SGHTA, CDR2 FQGNSA. V was pared by 4 bases and J by 5 bases, with 5 bases of the junction left unmatched. The DNA of the CDR3 is TGTGCCAGCAGCTCAAACAGGGGCCACGAGCAGTACTTC. It yields the protein CASSSNRGHEQYF.

The gene calls are TRBV11-3 and TRBJ1-6; TRBD1 might be the D (6 bases). The CDR3 sequence is 13 residues long. The V gene's germline CDR1 is SGHNT and CDR2 YENEEA. The germline V and J ends were trimmed by 1 base and 10 bases, with 8 bases remaining between them. The CDR3 bases are TGTGCCAGCAGCTTAGGGAGGGGGTCACCCCTCCACTTT. It specifies CASSLGRGSPLHF.

The chain has TRBV7-9 and TRBJ2-5; D perhaps matches TRBD1 (5 bases). Germline CDR1 and CDR2: SEHNR and FQNEAQ (reference sequence). This CDR3 has 15 residues. V was clipped by 0 bases and J by 5 bases, with 13 bases between them. CDR3 region: CASSLALWGRETQYF. In nucleotides, the CDR3 is TGTGCCAGCAGCTTAGCGCTTTGGGGCCGGGAGACCCAGTACTTC.

The table lists this clone with a count of one. Other DNA sequences in the sample encode the same CDR3. The chain links TRBV5-1 to TRBJ2-2; 7 nucleotides line up with TRBD2. Trimming removed 4 bases from V and 1 base from J; junction bases left unmatched: 4. CDR1 SGHRS and CDR2 YFSETQ come from the germline V gene. This CDR3 is built from 15 residues. The CDR3 coding sequence is TGCGCCAGCAGCCCTGGCGGGGGGAACACCGGGGAGCTGTTTTTT. This encodes CASSPGGGNTGELFF.

On this clone itself: The sample contains more than one DNA sequence encoding this CDR3. V and J are TRBV19 and TRBJ1-2; no clear D gene. CDR1 is LNHDA, CDR2 SQIVND, per germline (reference sequence). The CDR3 has 15 amino acids. The ends were cut back, 1 base at V and 1 base at J, with 10 bases in the middle. CDR3 amino acids: CASSIGGGFNYGYTF. The DNA for the CDR3 is TGTGCCAGTAGTATAGGAGGAGGGTTTAACTATGGCTACACCTTC.

V is TRBV5-6 and J is TRBJ1-4; D is undetermined. CDR1 is SGHDT and CDR2 is YYEEEE in the germline V gene. The CDR3 spans 14 residues. V lost 4 bases and J 7 bases, leaving 14 bases between the germline ends. Here the CDR3 reads CASSISSKTEKLFF. The CDR3, as DNA: TGTGCCAGCAGCATATCTTCTAAGACTGAAAAACTGTTTTTT.

This chain connects TRBV28 to TRBJ1-1; D is undetermined. CDR3 length: 11 amino acids. V was pared by 2 bases and J by 6 bases, with 4 bases between. The germline CDR1 and CDR2 sequences are MDHEN and SYDVKM. CDR3 DNA: TGTGCCAGCAGTTTAGACTCTGAAGCTTTCTTT. It translates to CASSLDSEAFF.

J is TRBJ2-1 and V is TRBV29-1; tentatively, D is TRBD1 or TRBD2 (6 bases each). This CDR3 spans 12 amino acids. CDR1 is SQVTM and CDR2 is ANQGSEA in the germline V gene. In nucleotides, the CDR3 is TGCACCGGGGGCAGCTCCTACAATGAGCAGTTCTTC. Protein sequence: CTGGSSYNEQFF.

This clone occurred once. The chain combines TRBV5-4 with TRBJ2-5; tentatively, D is TRBD1 (6 bases). The germline V and J ends were trimmed by 4 bases and 5 bases, with 15 bases remaining between them. The CDR3 totals 14 residues. Per the germline V gene, CDR1 is SGHNT and CDR2 is YYREEE (reference sequence). CDR3 DNA sequence: TGTGCCAGCAGCCGGCCAGGGGATGGGGAGACCCAGTACTTC. Amino acids: CASSRPGDGETQYF.

The CDR3 region has the DNA TGTGCCAGAAGCTTGGGAGCTTTTCCTTACAATGAGCAGTTCTTC. This translates into CARSLGAFPYNEQFF. The chain links TRBV5-3 to TRBJ2-1; no firm D call. TRBV5-3 is identified as an open reading frame with a role that is uncertain. This CDR3 comprises 15 residues. The V and J ends lost 0 bases and 4 bases respectively, with 11 bases between them.

This clone appeared a few times. The chain recombines TRBV29-1 with TRBJ1-1; D call uncertain. Germline V gives CDR1 SQVTM, CDR2 ANQGSEA. V shed 3 bases and J shed 6 bases, with 11 bases lying between them. This CDR3 region has 12 residues. The CDR3 spells CSVEPGDAEAFF. The CDR3 DNA is TGCAGCGTTGAGCCCGGGGATGCTGAAGCTTTCTTT. The full variable domain, completed using reference TRBV29-1 and TRBJ1-1, is SAVISQKPSRDICQRGTSLTIQCQVDSQVTMMFWYRQQPGQSLTLIATANQGSEATYESGFVIDKFPISRPNLTFSTLTVSNMSPEDSSIYLCSVEPGDAEAFFGQGTRLTVV.

Remarks on this clone: The sample has other DNA sequences that encode this CDR3 too. This rearrangement joins TRBV5-1 to TRBJ2-3; the D is unclear. Trimming took off 0 bases at V and 1 base at J, with 12 bases between the two ends. This CDR3 is 16 amino acids long. Germline CDR1 SGHRS, CDR2 YFSETQ. CDR3 sequence reads: CASSLGAPRGTDTQYF. The CDR3 DNA follows: TGCGCCAGCAGCTTGGGTGCCCCCCGAGGCACAGATACGCAGTATTTT. The complete variable domain, with remaining parts taken from reference TRBV5-1 and TRBJ2-3, reads KAGVTQTPRYLIKTRGQQVTLSCSPISGHRSVSWYQQTPGQGLQFLFEYFSETQRNKGNFPGRFSGRQFSNSRSEMNVSTLELGDSALYLCASSLGAPRGTDTQYFGPGTRLTVL.

The genes are TRBV28 and TRBJ2-5; 9 bases align to TRBD2. Germline V lookup: CDR1 MDHEN, CDR2 SYDVKM. V lost 3 bases and J lost 7; bases outside the gene matches: 9. This CDR3 has 15 residues. The DNA for the CDR3 is TGTGCCAGCAGTTTCCTCTTGCGGGAGGGTACGACCCAGTACTTC. Residues: CASSFLLREGTTQYF. Together with reference TRBV28 and TRBJ2-5, the CDR3 gives the full variable domain: DVKVTQSSRYLVKRTGEKVFLECVQDMDHENMFWYRQDPGLGLRLIYFSYDVKMKEKGDIPEGYSVSREKKERFSLILESASTNQTSMYLCASSFLLREGTTQYFGPGTRLLVL.

The chain joins TRBV28 to TRBJ1-1, with 10 bases aligning to TRBD1. The CDR3 spans 16 residues. The germline V gene has CDR1 MDHEN and CDR2 SYDVKM. V shed 5 bases and J 0 bases; nucleotides not matched to a gene: 6. CDR3 nucleotides: TGTGCCAGCAGTCTACCGACAGGGGGCTTGAACACTGAAGCTTTCTTT. Its translation is CASSLPTGGLNTEAFF.

This sequence joins TRBV28 and TRBJ2-7; TRBD2 aligns across 9 bases. Germline CDR1 reads MDHEN; CDR2 reads SYDVKM. The J segment lost 2 bases and the V segment lost 5 bases, leaving 7 bases of the junction unmatched. This CDR3 region has 15 residues. CDR3 DNA: TGTGCCAGCAGTGCCTCCGGGACTAGCCCCTACGAGCAGTACTTC. It specifies CASSASGTSPYEQYF. The full variable domain, rest sourced from reference TRBV28 and TRBJ2-7, is DVKVTQSSRYLVKRTGEKVFLECVQDMDHENMFWYRQDPGLGLRLIYFSYDVKMKEKGDIPEGYSVSREKKERFSLILESASTNQTSMYLCASSASGTSPYEQYFGPGTRLTVT.

Note on this clone: Other DNA sequences in this sample translate to the same CDR3. This chain uses TRBV20-1 with TRBJ2-5, with D possibly matching TRBD2 (5 bases). V was clipped by 6 bases and J by 5 bases, with 7 bases between them. The CDR3 has 10 amino acids. Per the germline V gene, CDR1 is DFQATT and CDR2 is SNEGSKA (reference sequence). The CDR3, as DNA: TGCAGTGCCCCGGGGGAGACCCAGTACTTC. It specifies CSAPGETQYF.

The chain carries TRBV7-2 and TRBJ1-2; 9 nucleotides agree with TRBD1. V lost 1 base to trimming and J lost 3 bases; unmatched junction nucleotides: 3. Germline assignment: CDR1 SGHTA and CDR2 FQGNSA. The CDR3 covers 15 residues. The CDR3 DNA follows: TGTGCCAGCAGCTTAGGGGGGACAGGGTACTATGGCTACACCTTC. As protein: CASSLGGTGYYGYTF.

The rearrangement links TRBV5-1 to TRBJ1-6; D not resolved. V dropped 0 bases and J dropped 6 bases, with 4 bases sitting between them. This CDR3 has 13 residues. Germline CDR1 SGHRS, CDR2 YFSETQ. CDR3 coding DNA: TGCGCCAGCAGCTTGGCGTTTAATTCACCCCTCCACTTT. It is translated as CASSLAFNSPLHF.

This chain uses TRBV28 with TRBJ2-4; possibly TRBD2 for D (8 bases). The germline CDR1 and CDR2 sequences are MDHEN and SYDVKM. Trimming stripped 8 bases from V and 9 bases from J, with 23 bases between. The CDR3 length is 15 residues. The CDR3 coding sequence is TGTGCCAGCCATCCCCGGGAGGGGGCGGGTGGCATTCAGTACTTC. Protein sequence: CASHPREGAGGIQYF.